A selection of T cell receptor beta chains follows, all from one sample in a study of T cell responses to AZD1222 COVID-19 vaccine. Clones were read by immunoSEQ multiplex PCR, and TCRdb kept only the in-frame ones, dropping some. The repertoire holds about 120,000 clones, with about 92% as singletons. The sequencing here drew on peripheral blood, taken 28 days after the second AZD1222 dose. Source of these receptors: an adult who received the AZD1222 COVID-19 vaccine. The CDR3 runs from the conserved cysteine through the conserved F or W. The order of the fields is J gene, V gene, CDR3 protein.

>TRBJ1-2|TRBV3-1/TRBV3-2
CASSRQGVVYGYTF
>TRBJ2-1|TRBV5-1
CASAPSAAYNEQFF
>TRBJ1-4|TRBV5-1
CASSWSPTVATNEKLFF
>TRBJ2-5|TRBV12-3/TRBV12-4
CASSFSGVETQYF
>TRBJ2-7|TRBV15
CATSRVAGYEQYF
>TRBJ1-6|TRBV7-2
CASSTGQPNSPLHF
>TRBJ2-7|TRBV3-1/TRBV3-2
CASSPPGLLSQYF
>TRBJ1-1|TRBV11-2
CASSYRWGANTEAFF
>TRBJ2-7|TRBV19
CASSMGAGAREQYF
>TRBJ1-2|TRBV3-1/TRBV3-2
CASSGEGGGYTF
>TRBJ1-5|TRBV2
CASSGWGQGWQPQHF
>TRBJ2-7|TRBV6-2/TRBV6-3
CASSYSAKREYEQYF
>TRBJ2-3|TRBV9
CASSVGVDTQYF
>TRBJ2-1|TRBV7-9
CASSSRLAGNNEQFF
>TRBJ2-1|TRBV5-4
CASSSIGTSGGNEQFF
>TRBJ2-7|TRBV7-9
CASSLTSGRAEEQYF
>TRBJ1-1|TRBV7-9
CASSLGTFSFF
>TRBJ2-7|TRBV7-2
CASSTRTSNEQYF
>TRBJ1-1|TRBV6-5
CASEQGFEAFF
>TRBJ2-7|TRBV5-5
CASSSPGTSYEQYF
>TRBJ2-7|TRBV3-1/TRBV3-2
CASSHQGRDGKPSYEQYF
>TRBJ1-5|TRBV9
CASSPTGSHQPQHF
>TRBJ2-7|TRBV7-9
CASSSTGQGWNEQYF